What follows is one T cell receptor beta chain and its context. The antigen is undetermined. The data belong to a study of T cell repertoires in cytomegalovirus infection. Study overall: It was the public TCR beta signatures that indicated both CMV infection and matching HLA type. Study findings and constraints: The study found HLA-C-restricted CMV-specific TCR beta clonotypes dominating the ex vivo response. Cumulated frequencies of public TCR beta families served to identify carriers of CMV plus the relevant HLA.

The CDR3 has 17 amino acids. Trimming took 5 bases from V and 8 from J; bases not matched to a gene: 14. Germline lookup yields CDR1 SGHVS and CDR2 FNYEAQ. TCRdb processed the reads anew with MiXCR; each CDR3 protein has one entry. The top ten clones hold more than 70% of a sample with 70,000 to 95,000 distinct CDR3 sequences, over 25% of them seen once. The sequence was obtained from a human donor in good health (CMV status not recorded). Some clones in this sample may be carry-over from other donors' samples. The J gene is TRBJ2-2, the V gene TRBV7-6; 10 bases are shared with TRBD2. The starting material was CD8+ T cells from cultured PBMCs, obtained from culture after CMV antigen stimulation. The CDR3 DNA is TGTGCCAGCAGCCGCTTACGCATAAGCGGGGGGGCTGGGGAGCTGTTTTTT. Its translation: CASSRLRISGGAGELFF.